Described below is a single T cell receptor beta chain sequence and its context. The source of the sample is a study of shared clonotypes between healthy human individuals. TCRdb's table, derived via immunoSEQ multiplex PCR, lists solely in-frame clones and lacks some. The table has about 480,000 clones, 75% to 80% seen once. V dropped 6 bases and J dropped 0; count of bases not matched to a gene: 4. CDR1 is SNHLY and CDR2 is FYNNEI in the germline V gene. CDR3 size: 14 residues. The sample consisted of PBMCs. The TCR was taken from a woman aged 40 to 50 in good health. Some clones in this sample may be carry-over from other donors' samples. This chain links TRBV2 with TRBJ2-7, with 8 bases aligning to TRBD1. The chain's CDR3 is CASRDRVTSYEQYF. The CDR3 region has the DNA TGTGCCAGCAGGGACAGGGTGACCTCCTACGAGCAGTACTTC.